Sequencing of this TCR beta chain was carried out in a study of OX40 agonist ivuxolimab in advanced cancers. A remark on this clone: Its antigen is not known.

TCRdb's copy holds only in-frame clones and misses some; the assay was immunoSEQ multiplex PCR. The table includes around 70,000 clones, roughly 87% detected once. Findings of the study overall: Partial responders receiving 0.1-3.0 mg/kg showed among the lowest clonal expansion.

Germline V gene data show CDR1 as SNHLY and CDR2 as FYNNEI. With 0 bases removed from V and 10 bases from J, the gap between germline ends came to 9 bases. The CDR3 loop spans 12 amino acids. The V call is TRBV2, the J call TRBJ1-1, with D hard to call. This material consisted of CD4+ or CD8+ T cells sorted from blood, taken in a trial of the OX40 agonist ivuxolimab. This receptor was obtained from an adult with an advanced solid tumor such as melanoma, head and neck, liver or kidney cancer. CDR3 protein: CASSEAVSVAFF. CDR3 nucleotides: TGTGCCAGCAGTGAAGCAGTGTCGGTAGCTTTCTTT.